This T cell receptor (beta chain) was recovered during a study of blood T cell repertoires in COVID-19. In the study overall: Collection of acute and convalescent COVID-19 samples took place in the United States, Italy and Spain.

Profiled with immunoSEQ multiplex PCR; TCRdb holds only in-frame clones, not every one. The data show roughly 140,000 clones, 84% seen once. V lost 8 bases and J 4 bases, leaving 26 bases between the germline ends. Germline V gene sequence: CDR1 SNHLY, CDR2 FYNNEI. CDR3 size: 17 residues. Sequencing was performed on peripheral blood. The sequence came from a human donor in a cohort sampled during active COVID-19. This chain connects TRBV2 to TRBJ2-5, with D possibly being TRBD1 (6 bases). The CDR3 DNA reads as TGTGCCAGCGGAAGACAGTCTGTGGGGGCAAGGGCAGAGACCCAGTACTTC. This codes for CASGRQSVGARAETQYF.